The rows below give T cell receptor beta chains drawn from one sample of a study of regulatory T cells in long-lasting Graves disease. Via MiXCR, TCRdb re-called the multiplex PCR reads, giving one row per CDR3 protein. Among 420,000 or so distinct CDR3 sequences, 20% to 30% were seen once, and the ten largest hold about a quarter. This material consisted of peripheral blood mononuclear cells (PBMCs), taken when the disease was refractory, from a patient treated with antithyroid drugs. These receptors came from a female donor with Graves disease. CDR3s include the opening cysteine and the closing phenylalanine or tryptophan. A D gene is named only where the DNA matches it firmly. Clone sizes are given selectively: once, few, many, or a class where the clone is expanded.

CDR3 DNA: TGTGCCAGCAGCGGTACAGGGAGGGGACGCCAAGAGACCCAGTACTTC; CDR3 protein: CASSGTGRGRQETQYF; clone size: many; V gene: TRBV28; J gene: TRBJ2-5; D gene: .
CDR3 DNA: TGTGCCGTCAGGACAGGGTATGACACTGAAGCTTTCTTT; CDR3 protein: CAVRTGYDTEAFF; clone size: .; V gene: TRBV10-3; J gene: TRBJ1-1; D gene: TRBD1
CDR3 DNA: TGTGCCAGCAGCCGCGGGTCAGAATGGAACACTGAAGCTTTCTTT; CDR3 protein: CASSRGSEWNTEAFF; clone size: .; V gene: TRBV7-9; J gene: TRBJ1-1; D gene: .
CDR3 DNA: TGCGCCAGCAGCCTAGGGATAATCGACTACGAGCAGTACTTC; CDR3 protein: CASSLGIIDYEQYF; clone size: many; V gene: TRBV5-1; J gene: TRBJ2-7; D gene: .
CDR3 DNA: TGCAGTGCTGGGCAGGGGGCGTTGAACACTGAAGCTTTCTTT; CDR3 protein: CSAGQGALNTEAFF; clone size: .; V gene: TRBV20-1; J gene: TRBJ1-1; D gene: TRBD1
CDR3 DNA: TGTGCCAGCAGCTTGCTCCACGCACGGCGGGGGCAGGACACTGAAGCTTTCTTT; CDR3 protein: CASSLLHARRGQDTEAFF; clone size: few; V gene: TRBV7-9; J gene: TRBJ1-1; D gene: .
CDR3 DNA: TGCGCCAGCAGCCCCGACCGGGGGCGGACGAACACCGGGGAGCTGTTTTTT; CDR3 protein: CASSPDRGRTNTGELFF; clone size: few; V gene: TRBV5-1; J gene: TRBJ2-2; D gene: .
CDR3 DNA: TGTGCCTGGAGTGTATCGCTCATGAACACTGAAGCTTTCTTT; CDR3 protein: CAWSVSLMNTEAFF; clone size: .; V gene: TRBV30; J gene: TRBJ1-1; D gene: .
CDR3 DNA: TGTGCCAGCAGCTTACGATCGGGGACAATAGGGGGTTCACCCCTCCACTTT; CDR3 protein: CASSLRSGTIGGSPLHF; clone size: few; V gene: TRBV7-2; J gene: TRBJ1-6; D gene: .
CDR3 DNA: TGTGCCAGCTCAGTGGCGCGGAACACTGAAGCTTTCTTT; CDR3 protein: CASSVARNTEAFF; clone size: .; V gene: TRBV18; J gene: TRBJ1-1; D gene: .
CDR3 DNA: TGTGCCAGCAGTTCCCCCGGAGGGGGCCGGGAGACCCAGTACTTC; CDR3 protein: CASSSPGGGRETQYF; clone size: many; V gene: TRBV28; J gene: TRBJ2-5; D gene: .
CDR3 DNA: TGCAGTGCTAGAGATAGGGGACAGGTTCGCCTCTACGAGCAGTACTTC; CDR3 protein: CSARDRGQVRLYEQYF; clone size: .; V gene: TRBV20-1; J gene: TRBJ2-7; D gene: TRBD1
CDR3 DNA: TGTGCCAGCATTAAGGGCCCGGGGGCTGAAGCTTTCTTT; CDR3 protein: CASIKGPGAEAFF; clone size: few; V gene: TRBV6-2/TRBV6-3; J gene: TRBJ1-1; D gene: .
CDR3 DNA: TGCAGTGCTAACCAAAGGACCTCGACCTACGAGCAGTACTTC; CDR3 protein: CSANQRTSTYEQYF; clone size: few; V gene: TRBV20-1; J gene: TRBJ2-7; D gene: .
CDR3 DNA: TGCAGCGTCCCACGAGGGGAGACCCAGTACTTC; CDR3 protein: CSVPRGETQYF; clone size: .; V gene: TRBV29-1; J gene: TRBJ2-5; D gene: .
CDR3 DNA: TGTGCCAGTAGGCTATATCACAATCAGCCCCAGCATTTT; CDR3 protein: CASRLYHNQPQHF; clone size: few; V gene: TRBV19; J gene: TRBJ1-5; D gene: .
CDR3 DNA: TGTGCCATCAGTGAACCGGGACAGGGAGACGAGCAGTACTTC; CDR3 protein: CAISEPGQGDEQYF; clone size: many; V gene: TRBV10-3; J gene: TRBJ2-7; D gene: TRBD1
CDR3 DNA: TGCAGTGCTAGAGATGTTAGGGAAGCCTATGGCTACACCTTC; CDR3 protein: CSARDVREAYGYTF; clone size: .; V gene: TRBV20-1; J gene: TRBJ1-2; D gene: .
CDR3 DNA: TGCAGTGCTAGCACCGGGGGCTTCTCCTACGAGCAGTACTTC; CDR3 protein: CSASTGGFSYEQYF; clone size: few; V gene: TRBV20-1; J gene: TRBJ2-7; D gene: .
CDR3 DNA: TGCGCCAGCAGCCCCGGGCACGAGAGCTCTGGAAACACCATATATTTT; CDR3 protein: CASSPGHESSGNTIYF; clone size: few; V gene: TRBV5-1; J gene: TRBJ1-3; D gene: .
CDR3 DNA: TGCAGTGCTAGAGGGACAGATAACTATGGCTACACCTTC; CDR3 protein: CSARGTDNYGYTF; clone size: many; V gene: TRBV20-1; J gene: TRBJ1-2; D gene: .
CDR3 DNA: TGTGCCAGCAGACCCGGGACAGCCTCCTACGAGCAGTACTTC; CDR3 protein: CASRPGTASYEQYF; clone size: few; V gene: TRBV6-1; J gene: TRBJ2-7; D gene: TRBD1
CDR3 DNA: TGTGCCAGCAGTGAACAACAGGGTGTAAGGCAGCCCCAGCATTTT; CDR3 protein: CASSEQQGVRQPQHF; clone size: few; V gene: TRBV2; J gene: TRBJ1-5; D gene: .
CDR3 DNA: TGTGCCAGCAGCTTGCCCCGCGTAGCGGGTTCAGCCAAAAACATTCAGTACTTC; CDR3 protein: CASSLPRVAGSAKNIQYF; clone size: few; V gene: TRBV7-2; J gene: TRBJ2-4; D gene: TRBD2
CDR3 DNA: TGTGCCATCAGTGAGTTTGAGAGCGTAGCCTACGAGCAGTACTTC; CDR3 protein: CAISEFESVAYEQYF; clone size: .; V gene: TRBV10-3; J gene: TRBJ2-7; D gene: .
CDR3 DNA: TGTGCCAGCAGTGACCGGCCCCCCTACTATGGCTACACCTTC; CDR3 protein: CASSDRPPYYGYTF; clone size: many; V gene: TRBV25-1; J gene: TRBJ1-2; D gene: .